This T cell receptor beta chain was captured in a study of T cells in localized non-small cell lung cancer (dated by TCRdb to 2019 to 2021). For the wider study: T cell repertoires of 200 to 250 early-stage NSCLC patients were analyzed, with tumors being compared against uninvolved tumor-adjacent lungs. The cohort comprised 200 to 300 treatment-naïve NSCLC patients with resected, localized lung tumors. The mean age of the NSCLC patients was about 64 years, with about 120 men and 95 to 110 women. Here is what the overall study found, with its caveats: Of the top 100 tumor clones, a median of roughly 53 were detected in paired uninvolved adjacent lung; 28 were also among that lung's top 100. Because the study design was exploratory, TCR variables were selected using unadjusted p-values without false-discovery rate correction. Because multi-region tumor sequencing was not done, intratumor heterogeneity could not be ruled out. Uninvolved tumor-adjacent lung showed the highest T cell clonality, higher than tumor, which suggests more focused antigenic responses in the adjacent lung. Longer overall survival was associated with higher blood T cell density, whereas shorter survival was associated with higher adjacent-lung clonality.

The immunoSEQ Assay was used to sequence TCR beta CDR3 regions from DNA. On the study's bioinformatics: To compute T cell density, TCR beta template counts were normalized to usable DNA, which was estimated by amplifying housekeeping genes. Using the preseqR package, richness was estimated by extrapolating to 120,000 templates for tissue samples and 400,000 templates for PBMC samples. Clonality was taken to be one minus Pielou's evenness. Tissue-enriched TCRs were identified by differential abundance testing using productive amino-acid clonotypes, minimum total count 5 and alpha 0.1. The Jaccard Index and the Morisita Overlap Index were used to quantify repertoire overlap between compartments. GLIPH clustered TCR beta CDR3s with public tetramer-defined viral CDR3s; viral motifs required at least three viral sequences plus V-gene enrichment. TCRdb retrieved this table from immuneACCESS and kept in-frame rearrangements only. Not all clones are present; in checked studies, unresolved V genes account for under half, and no reason is known for the remainder. Clone size and V and J calls were adopted from that table, with D and trimming inferred from the DNA. This sample lists around 25,000 clones; 80% to 95% were detected once. The biggest ten clones account for roughly 15% of the sample.

Trimming costs V 3 bases and J 8 bases, and their ends lie 20 bases apart. The CDR3 goes from the cysteine to the phenylalanine over 15 residues. CDR3 DNA is the only sequence kept; it has 45 bases, read in frame from the first base. The germline V gene sets CDR1 to MGHRA and CDR2 to YSYEKL. A remark on this clone: There is no known antigen for this receptor. No base quality values were provided; no much bigger clone lies one nucleotide off.

At diagnosis, peripheral blood, uninvolved tumor-adjacent lung and tumor were collected and were preserved as a mix of fresh-frozen and FFPE material. For TCR repertoire profiling, blood samples were analyzed in the form of peripheral blood mononuclear cells. The sample was peripheral blood, taken before any cancer treatment. The TCR was taken from a man aged 35-69 years with stage III squamous cell lung carcinoma. This chain is built from TRBV4-1 and TRBJ2-7, with an unclear D gene assignment. The nucleotide sequence is given as TGCGCCAGCAGCCATCTCTCTCCGGACCCTACGCAGCAGTACTTC. This codes for CASSHLSPDPTQQYF.